The following is a TCR beta chain sequence with its context. These data belong to a study of blood T cell repertoires in COVID-19. Study details: Samples taken during acute and convalescent COVID-19 were collected in the United States, Italy and Spain. Sources were T cells, B-cell-depleted T cells, or PBMCs; the material itself was cDNA or gDNA.

Seattle-derived patients entered the study during active infection and were followed longitudinally. Authors' data handling: From reference gene primer amplification, estimates of nucleated cell counts were derived. Assay used: immunoSEQ multiplex PCR; TCRdb lists only in-frame clones, some missing. The V and J calls and clone size were taken over from that table, and D and trimming were inferred from the DNA. The sample includes tens of thousands of clones, 89% of them seen just once. The V gene lost 6 bases and the J gene lost 0 bases, with 9 bases spanning the gap. This CDR3 comprises 14 residues. In germline, CDR1 is KGHSH, CDR2 LQKENI.

The TCR sequence derives from an older woman with COVID-19, enrolled during active disease. The sequenced material came from peripheral blood. The rearrangement joins TRBV18 to TRBJ1-3; D is uncertain. The CDR3 loop is CASSPTDSGNTIYF. CDR3 nucleotides: TGTGCCAGCTCCCCTACCGACTCTGGAAACACCATATATTTT.